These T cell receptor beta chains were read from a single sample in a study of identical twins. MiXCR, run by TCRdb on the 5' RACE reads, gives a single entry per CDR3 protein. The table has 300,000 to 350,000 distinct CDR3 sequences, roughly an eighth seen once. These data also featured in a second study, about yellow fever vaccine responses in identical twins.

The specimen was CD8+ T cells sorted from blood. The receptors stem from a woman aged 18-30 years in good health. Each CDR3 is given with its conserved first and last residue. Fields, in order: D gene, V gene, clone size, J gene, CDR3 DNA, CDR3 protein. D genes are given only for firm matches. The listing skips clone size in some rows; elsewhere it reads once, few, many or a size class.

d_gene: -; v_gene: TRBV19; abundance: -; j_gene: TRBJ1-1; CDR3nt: TGTGCCAGTAGTATAGATTCCATCCGGGCTGAAGCTTTCTTT; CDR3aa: CASSIDSIRAEAFF
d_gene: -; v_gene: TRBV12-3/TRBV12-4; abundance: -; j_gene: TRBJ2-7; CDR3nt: TGTGCCAGCAGTTTAGCCGACACGGACTACGAGCAGTACTTC; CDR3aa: CASSLADTDYEQYF
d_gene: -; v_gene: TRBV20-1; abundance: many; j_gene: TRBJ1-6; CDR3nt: TGCAGTGCTAGAGATCTGGCGAGCTCCTATAATTCACCCCTCCACTTT; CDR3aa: CSARDLASSYNSPLHF
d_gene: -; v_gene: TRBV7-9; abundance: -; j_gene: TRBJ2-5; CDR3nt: TGTGCCAGCAGCCCCCCGACAGTCCGGGGGGAGACCCAGTACTTC; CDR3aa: CASSPPTVRGETQYF
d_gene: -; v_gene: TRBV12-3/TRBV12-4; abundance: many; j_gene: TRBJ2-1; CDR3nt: TGTGCCAGCGAGCTAACTTACAATGAGCAGTTCTTC; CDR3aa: CASELTYNEQFF
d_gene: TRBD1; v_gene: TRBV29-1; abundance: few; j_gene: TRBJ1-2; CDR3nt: TGCAGCGTTGAAGTAAGGACAGGGGGCAAGACCTATGGCTACACCTTC; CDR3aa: CSVEVRTGGKTYGYTF
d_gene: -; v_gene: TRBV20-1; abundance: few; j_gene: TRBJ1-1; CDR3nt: TGCAGTGCTAGAGATTACCCCAAAGGGACTGAAGCTTTCTTT; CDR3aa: CSARDYPKGTEAFF
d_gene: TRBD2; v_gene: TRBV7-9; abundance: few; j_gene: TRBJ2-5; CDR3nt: TGTGCCAGCAGCCAATCGTCCAGCGGGAGAATGTTAGAGACCCAGTACTTC; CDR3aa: CASSQSSSGRMLETQYF
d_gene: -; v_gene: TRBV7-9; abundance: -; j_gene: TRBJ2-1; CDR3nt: TGTGCCAGCAGCCCCAGGCACAATGAGCAGTTCTTC; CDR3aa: CASSPRHNEQFF
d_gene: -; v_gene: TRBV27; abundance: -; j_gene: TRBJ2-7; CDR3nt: TGTGCCAGCAGCCGGGGGCGGGAGCAGTACTTC; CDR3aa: CASSRGREQYF
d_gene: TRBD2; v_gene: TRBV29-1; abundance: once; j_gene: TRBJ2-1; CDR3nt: TGCAGCGTTGAAGAAGGCGCGGGAGGAGTTGGAGAGCAGTTCTTC; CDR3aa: CSVEEGAGGVGEQFF
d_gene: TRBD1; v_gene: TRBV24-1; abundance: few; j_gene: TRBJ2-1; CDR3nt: TGTGCCACCAGTGATTGGGACAGTTACAATGAGCAGTTCTTC; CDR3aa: CATSDWDSYNEQFF
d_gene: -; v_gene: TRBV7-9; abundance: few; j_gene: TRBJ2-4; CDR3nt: TGTGCCAGCAGCCCTCCCGGGAGTGCCAAAAACATTCAGTACTTC; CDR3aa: CASSPPGSAKNIQYF
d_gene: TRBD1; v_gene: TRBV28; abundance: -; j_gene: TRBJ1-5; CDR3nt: TGTGCCAGCAGACCTACAGGGGTTAGCAATCAGCCCCAGCATTTT; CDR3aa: CASRPTGVSNQPQHF
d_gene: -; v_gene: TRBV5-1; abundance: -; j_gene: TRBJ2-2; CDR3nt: TGCGCCAGCAGCTTGTGGATGGTAGCGGCAACGAACACCGGGGAGCTGTTTTTT; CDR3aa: CASSLWMVAATNTGELFF
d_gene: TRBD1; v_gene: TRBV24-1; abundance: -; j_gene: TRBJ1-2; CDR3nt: TGTGCCACCAGTGCCACAGGGGGTGACTATGGCTACACCTTC; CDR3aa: CATSATGGDYGYTF
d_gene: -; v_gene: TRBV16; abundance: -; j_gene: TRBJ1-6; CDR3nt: TGTGCCAGCAGCCCCTCTGGAGGCAATTCACCCCTCCACTTT; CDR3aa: CASSPSGGNSPLHF
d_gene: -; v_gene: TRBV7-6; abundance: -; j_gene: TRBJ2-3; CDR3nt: TGTGCCAGCAGCTTAGCAATAGGTTTAACAGATACGCAGTATTTT; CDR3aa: CASSLAIGLTDTQYF
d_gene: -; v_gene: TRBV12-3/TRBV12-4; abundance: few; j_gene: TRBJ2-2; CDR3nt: TGTGCCAGCAGTTTAGTGCCAGGGATGGCCGGGGAGCTGTTTTTT; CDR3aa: CASSLVPGMAGELFF
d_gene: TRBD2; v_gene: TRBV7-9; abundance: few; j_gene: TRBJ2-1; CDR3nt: TGTGCCAGCAGGTCTAGCGGGAGAAACAATGAGCAGTTCTTC; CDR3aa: CASRSSGRNNEQFF
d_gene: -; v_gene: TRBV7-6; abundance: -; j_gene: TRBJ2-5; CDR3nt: TGTGCCAGCAGCCGCGCTCCCACACAGAGAGGGGAGACCCAGTACTTC; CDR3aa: CASSRAPTQRGETQYF
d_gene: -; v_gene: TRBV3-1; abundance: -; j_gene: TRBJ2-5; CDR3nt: TGTGCCAGCAGCCAACTCACCGGGGTTGGGGAAGAGACCCAGTACTTC; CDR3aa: CASSQLTGVGEETQYF
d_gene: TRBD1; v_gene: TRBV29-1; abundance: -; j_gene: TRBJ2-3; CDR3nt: TGCAGCGTTGAGATGGGGACAGGGCGAGATACGCAGTATTTT; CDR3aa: CSVEMGTGRDTQYF
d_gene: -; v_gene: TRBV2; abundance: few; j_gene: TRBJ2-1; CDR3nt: TGTGCCAGCTTAGGAAATGAGCAGTTCTTC; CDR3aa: CASLGNEQFF
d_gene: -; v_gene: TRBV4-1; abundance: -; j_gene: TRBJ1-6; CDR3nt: TGCGCCAGCAGCCAAGTTCTGGGGGGGAATTCACCCCTCCACTTT; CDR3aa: CASSQVLGGNSPLHF
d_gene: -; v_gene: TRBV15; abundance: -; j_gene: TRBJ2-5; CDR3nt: TGTGCCACCAGCAGACGGGAGACCCAGTACTTC; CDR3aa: CATSRRETQYF
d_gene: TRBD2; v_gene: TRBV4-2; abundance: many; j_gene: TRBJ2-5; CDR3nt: TGTGCCAGCAGCCTGCAGCGGGAGGGTCAAGAGACCCAGTACTTC; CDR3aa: CASSLQREGQETQYF
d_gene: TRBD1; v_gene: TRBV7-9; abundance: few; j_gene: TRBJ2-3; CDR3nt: TGTGCCAGCAGCTTCCCGGGACAGGGCCCAGATACGCAGTATTTT; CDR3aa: CASSFPGQGPDTQYF
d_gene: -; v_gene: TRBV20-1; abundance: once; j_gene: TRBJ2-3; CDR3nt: TGCAGTGCTAGAGATCTAGCCTATAGCACAGATACGCAGTATTTT; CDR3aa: CSARDLAYSTDTQYF
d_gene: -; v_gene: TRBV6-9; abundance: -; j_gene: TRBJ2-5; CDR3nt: TGTGCCAGCAGTCTCCGCTACAGGGGGGGAGAGACCCAGTACTTC; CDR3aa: CASSLRYRGGETQYF
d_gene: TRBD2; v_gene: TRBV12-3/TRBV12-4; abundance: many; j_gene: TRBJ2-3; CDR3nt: TGTGCCAGCAGTTTCCCCGGTGCTTATAGCGGGAGGATTACAGATACGCAGTATTTT; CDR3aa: CASSFPGAYSGRITDTQYF
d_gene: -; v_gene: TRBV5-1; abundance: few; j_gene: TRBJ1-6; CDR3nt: TGCGCCAGCAGCTTGGCGAGGCAAGGGTACCATAATTCACCCCTCCACTTT; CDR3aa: CASSLARQGYHNSPLHF
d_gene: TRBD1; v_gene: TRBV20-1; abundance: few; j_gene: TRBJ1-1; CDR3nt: TGCAGTGCTAACGATCTAGGGGACAGGAGCAACACTGAAGCTTTCTTT; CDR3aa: CSANDLGDRSNTEAFF
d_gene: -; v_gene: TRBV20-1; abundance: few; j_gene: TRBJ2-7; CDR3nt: TGCAGTGCCCCCGGATTTAACTCCTACGAGCAGTACTTC; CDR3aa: CSAPGFNSYEQYF
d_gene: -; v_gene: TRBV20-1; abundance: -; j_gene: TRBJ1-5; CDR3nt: TGCAGTGCTAGAGATCGTTCTGCCACAAGCAATCAGCCCCAGCATTTT; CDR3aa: CSARDRSATSNQPQHF
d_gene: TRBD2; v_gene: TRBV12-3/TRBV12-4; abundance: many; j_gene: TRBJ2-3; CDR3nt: TGTGCCAGCAGTTCTAGCGGCAACACAGATACGCAGTATTTT; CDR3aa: CASSSSGNTDTQYF
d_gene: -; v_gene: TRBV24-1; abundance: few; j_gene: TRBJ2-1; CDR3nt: TGTGCCACCAGTGATTTAAGGGTGGAGTCGAACAATGAGCAGTTCTTC; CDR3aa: CATSDLRVESNNEQFF
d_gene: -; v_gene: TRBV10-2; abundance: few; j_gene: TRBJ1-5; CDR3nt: TGCGCCAGCAGTGATAACAGAGTAAGCAATCAGCCCCAGCATTTT; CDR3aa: CASSDNRVSNQPQHF
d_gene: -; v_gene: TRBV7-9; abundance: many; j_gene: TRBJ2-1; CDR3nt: TGTGCCAGCAGCTTACTTAGCAAGAACAATGAGCAGTTCTTC; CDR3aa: CASSLLSKNNEQFF
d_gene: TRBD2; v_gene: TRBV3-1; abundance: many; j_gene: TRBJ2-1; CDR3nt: TGTGCCAGCAGCTCTGGGACTAGCGGGAATGAGCAGTTCTTC; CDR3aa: CASSSGTSGNEQFF